Listed below are T cell receptor beta chains from one sample, sequenced in a study of OX40 agonist ivuxolimab in advanced cancers. The table came from immunoSEQ multiplex PCR; TCRdb's copy has only in-frame clones and leaves some out. The sample shows about 66,000 clones, around four fifths of them seen only once. The starting material was CD4+ or CD8+ T cells sorted from blood, obtained in a trial of the OX40 agonist ivuxolimab. Receptors originate from an adult with an advanced solid tumor such as melanoma, head and neck, liver or kidney cancer. Both conserved end residues are part of each CDR3. The order of the fields is V gene, J gene, clone size, D gene, CDR3 protein, CDR3 DNA. A D gene is named only where the DNA matches it firmly. Size tells how often a clone was seen (once, few, many) or the class of an expanded clone, and some rows leave it out.

V gene: TRBV21-1
J gene: TRBJ1-6
clone size: -
D gene: -
CDR3 protein: CASRLGLHIHHNSPLHF
CDR3 DNA: TGTGCCAGCAGGCTGGGATTACACATACATCATAATTCACCCCTCCACTTT

V gene: TRBV7-9
J gene: TRBJ2-5
clone size: -
D gene: -
CDR3 protein: CASIGRGLETQYF
CDR3 DNA: TGTGCCAGCATAGGAAGGGGGTTAGAGACCCAGTACTTC

V gene: TRBV7-2
J gene: TRBJ2-1
clone size: few
D gene: TRBD2
CDR3 protein: CASSPGTSWSSTFF
CDR3 DNA: TGTGCCAGCAGCCCCGGGACTAGTTGGTCGAGTACGTTCTTC

V gene: TRBV5-1
J gene: TRBJ2-7
clone size: -
D gene: -
CDR3 protein: CASSLNPGTDEQYF
CDR3 DNA: TGCGCCAGCAGCTTGAATCCAGGTACCGACGAGCAGTACTTC

V gene: TRBV29-1
J gene: TRBJ2-2
clone size: -
D gene: TRBD2
CDR3 protein: CSVELYGGGPNTGELFF
CDR3 DNA: TGCAGCGTTGAATTGTATGGCGGGGGACCGAACACCGGGGAGCTGTTTTTT

V gene: TRBV7-2
J gene: TRBJ2-7
clone size: -
D gene: -
CDR3 protein: CASSLGQEYEQYF
CDR3 DNA: TGTGCCAGCAGCTTAGGGCAGGAGTACGAGCAGTACTTC

V gene: TRBV6-5
J gene: TRBJ2-2
clone size: -
D gene: -
CDR3 protein: CASSPIRVGELFF
CDR3 DNA: TGTGCCAGCAGCCCCATTCGAGTCGGGGAGCTGTTTTTT

V gene: TRBV7-2
J gene: TRBJ2-3
clone size: -
D gene: -
CDR3 protein: CASSFSPHEDTQYF
CDR3 DNA: TGTGCCAGCAGCTTTTCCCCCCACGAAGATACGCAGTATTTT

V gene: TRBV5-4
J gene: TRBJ2-1
clone size: -
D gene: -
CDR3 protein: CASSLRGVGVNEQFF
CDR3 DNA: TGTGCCAGCAGCTTGAGGGGGGTAGGGGTCAATGAGCAGTTCTTC

V gene: TRBV19
J gene: TRBJ1-2
clone size: -
D gene: -
CDR3 protein: CASSINPSQGYTF
CDR3 DNA: TGTGCCAGTAGTATTAACCCCAGCCAGGGCTACACCTTC

V gene: TRBV7-8
J gene: TRBJ2-2
clone size: -
D gene: TRBD2
CDR3 protein: CASSLRGGGRTGELFF
CDR3 DNA: TGTGCCAGCAGTTTACGTGGGGGAGGGCGCACCGGGGAGCTGTTTTTT

V gene: TRBV7-2
J gene: TRBJ1-1
clone size: -
D gene: TRBD1
CDR3 protein: CASSPGGGSYTEAFF
CDR3 DNA: TGTGCCAGCAGCCCAGGGGGGGGATCTTACACTGAAGCTTTCTTT

V gene: TRBV7-2
J gene: TRBJ1-4
clone size: -
D gene: TRBD1
CDR3 protein: CASSPAGTGVEKLFF
CDR3 DNA: TGTGCCAGCAGCCCGGCCGGGACAGGGGTGGAAAAACTGTTTTTT

V gene: TRBV18
J gene: TRBJ2-2
clone size: -
D gene: TRBD1
CDR3 protein: CASSPFSGGDTGELFF
CDR3 DNA: TGTGCCAGCTCACCATTTTCAGGGGGCGACACCGGGGAGCTGTTTTTT

V gene: TRBV5-1
J gene: TRBJ2-5
clone size: -
D gene: TRBD2
CDR3 protein: CASSSVAGETQYF
CDR3 DNA: TGCGCCAGCAGCTCAGTAGCGGGAGAGACCCAGTACTTC

V gene: TRBV7-2
J gene: TRBJ1-2
clone size: few
D gene: -
CDR3 protein: CASSSDTPYGYTF
CDR3 DNA: TGTGCCAGCAGCTCCGACACGCCCTATGGCTACACCTTC

V gene: TRBV25-1
J gene: TRBJ2-5
clone size: few
D gene: -
CDR3 protein: CASSEYETQYF
CDR3 DNA: TGTGCCAGCAGTGAATATGAGACCCAGTACTTC

V gene: TRBV6-1
J gene: TRBJ1-4
clone size: -
D gene: -
CDR3 protein: CASSTRGGAEEKLFF
CDR3 DNA: TGTGCCAGCAGTACCCGGGGAGGGGCGGAGGAAAAACTGTTTTTT

V gene: TRBV10-3
J gene: TRBJ1-5
clone size: -
D gene: -
CDR3 protein: CATAQEPYSNQPQHF
CDR3 DNA: TGTGCCACGGCACAGGAGCCCTATAGCAATCAGCCCCAGCATTTT

V gene: TRBV7-8
J gene: TRBJ1-4
clone size: -
D gene: -
CDR3 protein: CASSSWRFNEKLFF
CDR3 DNA: TGTGCCAGCAGCTCCTGGAGGTTCAATGAAAAACTGTTTTTT

V gene: TRBV5-1
J gene: TRBJ1-3
clone size: few
D gene: -
CDR3 protein: CASSLRGANSGNTIYF
CDR3 DNA: TGCGCCAGCAGCTTGCGGGGGGCCAACTCTGGAAACACCATATATTTT

V gene: TRBV5-4
J gene: TRBJ2-6
clone size: -
D gene: -
CDR3 protein: CASSNPSGVASGANVLTF
CDR3 DNA: TGTGCCAGCAGCAACCCATCGGGGGTAGCCTCTGGGGCCAACGTCCTGACTTTC

V gene: TRBV12-5
J gene: TRBJ2-2
clone size: -
D gene: TRBD2
CDR3 protein: CASGLVLSGIPGELFF
CDR3 DNA: TGTGCTAGTGGTTTGGTCCTTAGCGGGATACCCGGGGAGCTGTTTTTT

V gene: TRBV10-3
J gene: TRBJ2-5
clone size: -
D gene: TRBD1
CDR3 protein: CAISDPNKGQQETQYF
CDR3 DNA: TGTGCCATCAGTGACCCGAACAAGGGACAGCAAGAGACCCAGTACTTC

V gene: TRBV12-2
J gene: TRBJ2-1
clone size: -
D gene: -
CDR3 protein: CASRQGSGSTVWYNEQFF
CDR3 DNA: TGTGCAAGTCGCCAGGGTAGCGGGAGTACAGTATGGTACAATGAGCAGTTCTTC

V gene: TRBV23-1
J gene: TRBJ2-7
clone size: -
D gene: -
CDR3 protein: CASSQDHPPRDVHIYEQYF
CDR3 DNA: TGCGCCAGCAGTCAAGACCATCCCCCGAGGGATGTACATATTTACGAGCAGTACTTC

V gene: TRBV5-8
J gene: TRBJ2-1
clone size: once
D gene: -
CDR3 protein: CASSIRGEQFF
CDR3 DNA: TGTGCCAGCAGTATAAGGGGTGAGCAGTTCTTC

V gene: TRBV7-2
J gene: TRBJ2-3
clone size: -
D gene: TRBD2
CDR3 protein: CASSSKRTSGSRNTQYF
CDR3 DNA: TGTGCCAGCAGCTCTAAACGGACTAGCGGGAGTAGGAATACGCAGTATTTT

V gene: TRBV5-1
J gene: TRBJ2-5
clone size: -
D gene: -
CDR3 protein: CASSLGSGVGSETQYF
CDR3 DNA: TGCGCCAGCAGCTTGGGCTCGGGAGTGGGCTCGGAGACCCAGTACTTC

V gene: TRBV27
J gene: TRBJ2-3
clone size: -
D gene: -
CDR3 protein: CASTPRQTNTDTQYF
CDR3 DNA: TGTGCCAGCACCCCCCGACAGACCAACACAGATACGCAGTATTTT

V gene: TRBV6-5
J gene: TRBJ1-1
clone size: -
D gene: TRBD1
CDR3 protein: CASRGTGGFTEAFF
CDR3 DNA: TGTGCCAGCAGGGGGACAGGGGGGTTTACTGAAGCTTTCTTT

V gene: TRBV5-4
J gene: TRBJ1-2
clone size: few
D gene: -
CDR3 protein: CASSLGQNGYTF
CDR3 DNA: TGTGCCAGCAGCTTGGGGCAGAATGGCTACACCTTC

V gene: TRBV6-1
J gene: TRBJ2-5
clone size: -
D gene: -
CDR3 protein: CASSHTGGGTQYF
CDR3 DNA: TGTGCCAGCAGTCATACAGGAGGGGGGACCCAGTACTTC

V gene: TRBV19
J gene: TRBJ1-3
clone size: -
D gene: TRBD1
CDR3 protein: CASSATGDSGNTIYF
CDR3 DNA: TGTGCCAGTAGCGCAACAGGGGACTCTGGAAACACCATATATTTT

V gene: TRBV5-4
J gene: TRBJ2-7
clone size: -
D gene: -
CDR3 protein: CASSLGGTYEQYF
CDR3 DNA: TGTGCCAGCAGCTTGGGGGGAACCTACGAGCAGTACTTC

V gene: TRBV29-1
J gene: TRBJ2-7
clone size: -
D gene: -
CDR3 protein: CSVVQQGSYEQYF
CDR3 DNA: TGCAGCGTTGTTCAACAGGGCTCCTACGAGCAGTACTTC

V gene: TRBV7-8
J gene: TRBJ2-2
clone size: -
D gene: -
CDR3 protein: CASSLTKTGELFF
CDR3 DNA: TGTGCCAGCAGCTTAACGAAGACCGGGGAGCTGTTTTTT

V gene: TRBV19
J gene: TRBJ1-4
clone size: -
D gene: -
CDR3 protein: CASRIGTVNNEKLFF
CDR3 DNA: TGTGCCAGTAGGATAGGGACGGTGAATAATGAAAAACTGTTTTTT

V gene: TRBV2
J gene: TRBJ1-5
clone size: -
D gene: TRBD1
CDR3 protein: CASTGTGGNQPQHF
CDR3 DNA: TGTGCCAGCACCGGGACAGGAGGAAATCAGCCCCAGCATTTT

V gene: TRBV18
J gene: TRBJ2-7
clone size: many
D gene: -
CDR3 protein: CASSPRRDSYEQYF
CDR3 DNA: TGTGCCAGCTCACCACGCCGGGACTCCTACGAGCAGTACTTC

V gene: TRBV11-2
J gene: TRBJ2-3
clone size: -
D gene: TRBD2
CDR3 protein: CASSVTSGRTDTQYF
CDR3 DNA: TGTGCCAGCAGCGTGACTAGCGGCCGCACAGATACGCAGTATTTT

V gene: TRBV28
J gene: TRBJ2-2
clone size: -
D gene: TRBD2
CDR3 protein: CASSLEQAETSSGRTTGELFF
CDR3 DNA: TGTGCCAGCAGTTTGGAACAGGCGGAAACATCTAGCGGGAGGACCACCGGGGAGCTGTTTTTT

V gene: TRBV11-3
J gene: TRBJ1-1
clone size: -
D gene: -
CDR3 protein: CASSIPGQRTQDTEAFF
CDR3 DNA: TGTGCCAGCAGCATACCGGGACAACGGACCCAGGACACTGAAGCTTTCTTT

V gene: TRBV19
J gene: TRBJ1-5
clone size: -
D gene: -
CDR3 protein: CASSIGGYNQPQHF
CDR3 DNA: TGTGCCAGTAGTATAGGGGGTTACAATCAGCCCCAGCATTTT

V gene: TRBV14
J gene: TRBJ1-2
clone size: once
D gene: -
CDR3 protein: CASSHDTNYGYTF
CDR3 DNA: TGTGCCAGCAGCCACGATACTAACTATGGCTACACCTTC

V gene: TRBV7-6
J gene: TRBJ2-1
clone size: -
D gene: TRBD2
CDR3 protein: CASSQLAGGSVEQFF
CDR3 DNA: TGTGCCAGCAGTCAACTAGCGGGAGGGTCCGTTGAGCAGTTCTTC

V gene: TRBV7-8
J gene: TRBJ1-3
clone size: -
D gene: -
CDR3 protein: CASSVGSGSGNTIYF
CDR3 DNA: TGTGCCAGCAGCGTAGGCTCTGGGTCTGGAAACACCATATATTTT

V gene: TRBV30
J gene: TRBJ2-1
clone size: -
D gene: TRBD2
CDR3 protein: CAWGGTSGSEQFF
CDR3 DNA: TGTGCCTGGGGTGGGACTAGCGGGAGTGAGCAGTTCTTC

V gene: TRBV6-4
J gene: TRBJ2-1
clone size: once
D gene: TRBD2
CDR3 protein: CASSAVSGKGNEQFF
CDR3 DNA: TGTGCCAGCAGTGCAGTTAGCGGGAAGGGTAATGAGCAGTTCTTC

V gene: TRBV4-2
J gene: TRBJ2-5
clone size: -
D gene: -
CDR3 protein: CASSQVSARQETQYF
CDR3 DNA: TGTGCCAGCAGCCAAGTTAGCGCCAGACAAGAGACCCAGTACTTC

V gene: TRBV9
J gene: TRBJ1-1
clone size: few
D gene: -
CDR3 protein: CASSAGAGVAEAFF
CDR3 DNA: TGTGCCAGCAGCGCCGGGGCGGGGGTGGCTGAAGCTTTCTTT

V gene: TRBV10-3
J gene: TRBJ1-1
clone size: -
D gene: -
CDR3 protein: CAISDLGSGVEAFF
CDR3 DNA: TGTGCCATCAGCGATTTGGGGTCCGGGGTGGAAGCTTTCTTT

V gene: TRBV30
J gene: TRBJ1-2
clone size: once
D gene: TRBD1
CDR3 protein: CAWSPSRGDYGYTF
CDR3 DNA: TGTGCCTGGAGTCCCTCCAGGGGGGACTATGGCTACACCTTC

V gene: TRBV4-1
J gene: TRBJ2-5
clone size: -
D gene: TRBD1
CDR3 protein: CASSQGQGTETQYF
CDR3 DNA: TGCGCCAGCAGCCAAGGACAGGGGACAGAGACCCAGTACTTC

V gene: TRBV11-2
J gene: TRBJ2-7
clone size: once
D gene: TRBD2
CDR3 protein: CASSLGLAVYEQYF
CDR3 DNA: TGTGCCAGCAGCTTAGGACTAGCGGTTTACGAGCAGTACTTC

V gene: TRBV4-3
J gene: TRBJ2-3
clone size: -
D gene: TRBD2
CDR3 protein: CASSQTSGSGGADTQYF
CDR3 DNA: TGCGCCAGCAGCCAGACTAGCGGGAGCGGTGGGGCAGATACGCAGTATTTT

V gene: TRBV14
J gene: TRBJ2-1
clone size: -
D gene: -
CDR3 protein: CASSQESARRQFF
CDR3 DNA: TGTGCCAGCAGCCAAGAAAGTGCCCGGAGGCAGTTCTTC

V gene: TRBV7-7
J gene: TRBJ2-1
clone size: -
D gene: TRBD2
CDR3 protein: CASSPGLAGDEQFF
CDR3 DNA: TGTGCCAGCAGCCCGGGACTAGCGGGAGATGAGCAGTTCTTC

V gene: TRBV11-3
J gene: TRBJ2-2
clone size: many
D gene: TRBD1
CDR3 protein: CASRPGTVITTGELFF
CDR3 DNA: TGTGCCAGCAGACCTGGGACAGTAATTACAACCGGGGAGCTGTTTTTT

V gene: TRBV19
J gene: TRBJ2-5
clone size: once
D gene: TRBD2
CDR3 protein: CATRDVAGGPPNQETQYF
CDR3 DNA: TGTGCCACCCGGGACGTAGCGGGAGGGCCCCCCAACCAAGAGACCCAGTACTTC